What follows are 26 T cell receptor beta chains derived from one specimen sequenced in a study of T cell responses to AZD1222 COVID-19 vaccine. Sequenced by immunoSEQ multiplex PCR; TCRdb stores in-frame clones only, minus some. The table has 120,000 or so clones, approximately 90% seen once; the top ten hold about 7.4%. The sample was peripheral blood, taken on day 0 of AZD1222 vaccination. The receptors come from an adult in good health.

The chain links TRBV4-2 to TRBJ2-3; 8 bases map to TRBD2. J lost 5 bases, V lost 0 bases, and 10 bases had no gene match. CDR1 and CDR2 (germline): LGHNA, YNFKEQ. This CDR3 comprises 17 residues. The CDR3 sequence is CASSQDRSGRGGDTQYF. CDR3 DNA: TGTGCCAGCAGCCAAGATAGGTCCGGGAGGGGGGGAGATACGCAGTATTTT.

This chain links TRBV5-4 with TRBJ2-3; 7 bases line up with TRBD1. The V gene end was trimmed by 3 bases and the J gene end by 3 bases; junction bases not matched to a gene: 13. CDR1 and CDR2 from the germline V gene are SGHNT and YYREEE (reference sequence). CDR3 length equals 17 residues. CDR3 DNA: TGTGCCAGCAGCTCAAACCTACAGGGGTTCGGGACAGATACGCAGTATTTT. This sequence encodes CASSSNLQGFGTDTQYF.

The V call is TRBV6-4, the J call TRBJ2-7; D is perhaps TRBD1 or TRBD2 (5 bases each). CDR1 is MRHNA, CDR2 SNTAGT, per germline. The ends were cut back, 0 bases at V and 5 bases at J, with 17 bases in the middle. The CDR3 extends over 16 amino acids. CDR3 sequence (DNA): TGTGCCAGCAGTGACTCTTTTGGGGGTTCTGAGGACGAGCAGTACTTC. It is translated as CASSDSFGGSEDEQYF.

The chain employs TRBV12-3 or TRBV12-4 and TRBJ2-3; D uncertain. Between the trimmed V and J ends, which lost 3 bases and 1 base, there was a span of 5 bases. The CDR3 has 13 amino acids. CDR3 amino acids: CASSFDRTDTQYF. The CDR3 bases are TGTGCCAGCAGTTTCGACCGCACAGATACGCAGTATTTT.

The chain links TRBV2 to TRBJ1-1, with a weak D call TRBD1 (5 bases). The germline V gene encodes CDR1 SNHLY and CDR2 FYNNEI. V lost 9 bases and J 5 bases, leaving 22 bases between the germline ends. This CDR3 comprises 15 residues. The CDR3 here is CASRRGARDGTEAFF. The CDR3 DNA follows: TGTGCCAGTCGGCGGGGAGCCCGGGACGGAACTGAAGCTTTCTTT.

This clone occurred once. The rearrangement links TRBV5-1 to TRBJ2-7; TRBD2 agrees at 8 bases. With 7 bases clipped from V and 2 bases from J, the junction kept 8 bases outside the gene matches. Germline loops: CDR1 SGHRS, CDR2 YFSETQ. The CDR3 is made up of 14 amino acids. Here the CDR3 DNA reads TGCGCCAGCGGCTCCTCGGGAGGGACCTACGAGCAGTACTTC. Translated, it gives CASGSSGGTYEQYF.

This sequence joins TRBV2 and TRBJ1-2; D not resolved. V lost 8 bases, J lost 5 bases, and 18 bases lay in between. Per germline, CDR1 SNHLY and CDR2 FYNNEI. The CDR3 sequence is 14 residues long. The CDR3 sequence is CASRPSAGFYGYTF. The CDR3 nucleotides read TGTGCCAGCCGACCATCGGCAGGATTTTATGGCTACACCTTC.

The V gene is TRBV18, the J gene TRBJ1-1; a weak D match, TRBD1 (5 bases). Deletions cut 3 bases from V and 5 bases from J, with 13 bases between. Per the germline V gene, CDR1 is KGHSH and CDR2 is LQKENI. The CDR3 runs 14 residues. CDR3 coding DNA: TGTGCCAGCTCACCCAATGAGGGGAGGACTGAAGCTTTCTTT. Residues: CASSPNEGRTEAFF.

The CDR3 is CASSQQVSGNTIYF. CDR3 bases: TGTGCCAGCAGCCAGCAAGTCTCTGGAAACACCATATATTTT. The V gene is TRBV11-2, the J gene TRBJ1-3, with D uncertain. Germline V gives CDR1 SGHAT, CDR2 FQNNGV. This CDR3 region has 14 residues. Trimming removed 5 bases from V and 0 bases from J, with 8 bases in between. Filled out from reference TRBV11-2 and TRBJ1-3, the complete variable domain reads EAGVAQSPRYKIIEKRQSVAFWCNPISGHATLYWYQQILGQGPKLLIQFQNNGVVDDSQLPKDRFSAERLKGVDSTLKIQPAKLEDSAVYLCASSQQVSGNTIYFGEGSWLTVV.

In nucleotides, the CDR3 is TGCGCCAGCAGCTTGGGGAATTCGAACACCGGGGAGCTGTTTTTT. Residues: CASSLGNSNTGELFF. The chain couples TRBV5-1 to TRBJ2-2; no reliable D call. The germline V gene encodes CDR1 SGHRS and CDR2 YFSETQ. The CDR3 totals 15 residues. V lost 0 bases to trimming and J lost 0 bases, with 6 bases between them.

This clone was observed a handful of times. This rearrangement joins TRBV19 to TRBJ2-1; TRBD1 matches at 9 bases. Germline trimming cut 1 base from V and 6 bases from J; bases unmatched to any gene: 4. Germline loops: CDR1 LNHDA, CDR2 SQIVND (reference sequence). The CDR3 has 15 residues. This CDR3 reads CASSIGDRAVNEQFF. In nucleotides, the CDR3 is TGTGCCAGTAGTATAGGGGACAGGGCCGTCAATGAGCAGTTCTTC.

The chain has TRBV5-1 and TRBJ2-7; 12 positions agree with TRBD1. The germline V gene encodes CDR1 SGHRS and CDR2 YFSETQ. The V gene end was trimmed by 2 bases and the J gene end by 2 bases; junction bases not matched to a gene: 8. The CDR3 runs 17 residues. The CDR3 coding sequence is TGCGCCAGCAGCTTCGGGACAGGGGGCGCCATGACCTACGAGCAGTACTTC. Amino acid sequence: CASSFGTGGAMTYEQYF.

This CDR3 is CASSPPGAGTDTQYF. In DNA form, the CDR3 reads TGTGCCAGCAGCCCCCCTGGGGCAGGGACAGATACGCAGTATTTT. This rearrangement joins TRBV11-2 to TRBJ2-3; perhaps TRBD1 as D (5 bases). Germline-derived CDR1 and CDR2 are SGHAT and FQNNGV. Trimming left V 5 bases short and J 3 bases short, with 15 bases between. The length of the CDR3 is 15 residues.

This clone has only a few counts. The rearrangement joins TRBV28 to TRBJ1-5, with 8 bases fitting TRBD1. The germline V gene has CDR1 MDHEN and CDR2 SYDVKM. The CDR3 consists of 15 residues. The junction had 8 bases not matched to a gene; V was cut back by 8 bases and J by 2 bases. As DNA, the CDR3 is TGTGCCAGCGGTCTTTGGGGACAGGGCAATCAGCCCCAGCATTTT. Protein: CASGLWGQGNQPQHF.

This chain joins TRBV6-6 and TRBJ2-2; TRBD1 agrees at 7 bases. With 5 bases clipped from V and 2 bases from J, the junction kept 11 bases outside the gene matches. This CDR3 has 17 residues. Germline V CDR1 and CDR2: MNHNY, SVGAGI (reference sequence). CDR3: CASSQSGQLINTGELFF. As DNA, the CDR3 is TGTGCCAGCAGTCAATCGGGACAGCTCATTAACACCGGGGAGCTGTTTTTT.

V usage is TRBV9 and J usage is TRBJ2-1; D possibly corresponds to TRBD2 (6 bases). There are 14 residues in the CDR3. Germline assignment: CDR1 SGDLS and CDR2 YYNGEE. Deletions cut 0 bases from V and 7 bases from J, with 11 bases between. CDR3 amino acids: CASSVGGAQNEQFF. CDR3 bases: TGTGCCAGCAGCGTAGGCGGGGCACAAAATGAGCAGTTCTTC. The full variable domain, completed using reference TRBV9 and TRBJ2-1, is DSGVTQTPKHLITATGQRVTLRCSPRSGDLSVYWYQQSLDQGLQFLIQYYNGEERAKGNILERFSAQQFPDLHSELNLSSLELGDSALYFCASSVGGAQNEQFFGPGTRLTVL.

The V and J genes are TRBV25-1 and TRBJ2-1; 9 bases align to TRBD2. J was trimmed by 8 bases and V by 8 bases; bases with no gene match: 10. Germline V gene data show CDR1 as MGHDK and CDR2 as SYGVNS. The CDR3 loop spans 14 amino acids. CDR3 in DNA: TGTGCCAGCCTAGGGGCGGGGGGGCGCGATGAGCAGTTCTTC. Translating gives CASLGAGGRDEQFF.

The chain uses TRBV19 and TRBJ1-5; the D gene is possibly TRBD1 (5 bases). V was pared by 5 bases and J by 8 bases, with 16 bases between. Germline loops: CDR1 LNHDA, CDR2 SQIVND (reference sequence). The CDR3 length is 14 residues. As DNA, the CDR3 is TGTGCCAGTAGTCCATACAGGTCTGATAAGCCCCAGCATTTT. Its protein product is CASSPYRSDKPQHF.

This chain links TRBV30 with TRBJ1-6; D not resolved. Germline V gene data show CDR1 as GTSNPN and CDR2 as SVGIG (reference sequence). This CDR3 has 13 amino acids. Between the trimmed V and J ends, which lost 1 base and 10 bases, there was a span of 11 bases. The CDR3 region is CAWSDGAPSPLHF. The CDR3 DNA reads TGTGCCTGGAGTGACGGTGCCCCGTCACCCCTCCACTTT.

The chain joins TRBV10-3 to TRBJ1-1, with TRBD1 identical over 9 bases. V was clipped by 5 bases and J by 4 bases; unmatched bases: 5. The CDR3 length is 14 residues. Germline V lookup: CDR1 ENHRY, CDR2 SYGVKD. The CDR3: CAISRDRAGTEAFF. The CDR3 DNA is TGTGCCATCAGTAGGGACAGGGCGGGCACTGAAGCTTTCTTT.

Only a few counts were recorded for this clone. Written as DNA, the CDR3 is TGTGCCAGCTCCACCGGGGAAAGGCAGCCCCAGCATTTT. The encoded protein is CASSTGERQPQHF. The rearrangement uses TRBV7-2 and TRBJ1-5; D uncertain. Germline CDR1 and CDR2: SGHTA and FQGNSA. V was clipped by 8 bases and J by 7 bases, with 15 bases between them. The CDR3 is 13 residues long. Variable domain in full (rest from reference TRBV7-2 and TRBJ1-5): GAGVSQSPSNKVTEKGKDVELRCDPISGHTALYWYRQSLGQGLEFLIYFQGNSAPDKSGLPSDRFSAERTGGSVSTLTIQRTQQEDSAVYLCASSTGERQPQHFGDGTRLSIL.

The chain couples TRBV9 to TRBJ2-3; D is ambiguous. Trimming took off 6 bases at V and 3 bases at J, with 11 bases between the two ends. Germline V CDR1 and CDR2: SGDLS, YYNGEE. CDR3 length: 13 residues. CDR3 nucleotides: TGTGCCAGCACCAGGAAAGCAACAGATACGCAGTATTTT. The encoded protein is CASTRKATDTQYF.

This chain connects TRBV3-1 (or the pseudogene TRBV3-2) to TRBJ2-3; D might be TRBD2 (5 bases). V lost 0 bases and J lost 4, with 17 bases in between. CDR3 length: 17 residues. Germline-derived CDR1 and CDR2 are LGHDT and YNNKEL (reference sequence). The CDR3 nucleotides are TGTGCCAGCAGCCAAGATTCCAGCGGAGGTGGGGCAGATACGCAGTATTTT. Translating it yields CASSQDSSGGGADTQYF.

The chain uses TRBV5-4 and TRBJ2-7; D is undetermined. Per germline, CDR1 SGHNT and CDR2 YYREEE (reference sequence). The CDR3 has 13 amino acids. V lost 0 bases and J 3 bases, leaving 7 bases between the germline ends. This CDR3 reads CASSLGAIYEQYF. The CDR3 coding sequence is TGTGCCAGCAGCTTGGGTGCGATCTACGAGCAGTACTTC.

The chain links TRBV19 to TRBJ2-1; D gene unclear. Germline-derived CDR1 and CDR2 are LNHDA and SQIVND (reference sequence). This CDR3 is built from 12 residues. Trimming shortened V by 3 bases and J by 9 bases, and 9 bases separated the two germline ends. The CDR3 DNA sequence: TGTGCCAGTAGTATCCCCCCGAGTGAGCAGTTCTTC. It encodes CASSIPPSEQFF.

The chain combines TRBV15 with TRBJ2-1, with TRBD2 identical over 11 bases. Losses at the gene ends were 3 bases for V and 4 bases for J; bases not matched to a gene: 11. CDR3 length equals 18 residues. CDR1 and CDR2 (germline): LNHNV, YYDKDF (reference sequence). CDR3 in amino acids: CATSRAKHTSGGYNEQFF. The CDR3 region has the DNA TGTGCCACCAGCAGGGCCAAACATACTAGCGGGGGATACAATGAGCAGTTCTTC.